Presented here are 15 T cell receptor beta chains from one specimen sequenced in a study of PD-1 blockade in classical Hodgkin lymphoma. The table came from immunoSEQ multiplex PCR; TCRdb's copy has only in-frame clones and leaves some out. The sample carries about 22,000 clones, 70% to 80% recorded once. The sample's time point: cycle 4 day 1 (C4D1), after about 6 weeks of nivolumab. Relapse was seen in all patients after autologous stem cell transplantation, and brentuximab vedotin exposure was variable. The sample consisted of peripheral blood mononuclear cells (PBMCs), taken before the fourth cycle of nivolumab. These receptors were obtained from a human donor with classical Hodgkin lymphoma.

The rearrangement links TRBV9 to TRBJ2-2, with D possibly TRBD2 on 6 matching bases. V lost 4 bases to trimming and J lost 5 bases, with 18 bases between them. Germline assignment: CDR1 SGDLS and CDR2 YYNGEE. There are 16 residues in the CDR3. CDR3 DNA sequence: TGTGCCAGCAGCCCAACTCCGGGAGCCCGAACCGGGGAGCTGTTTTTT. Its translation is CASSPTPGARTGELFF.

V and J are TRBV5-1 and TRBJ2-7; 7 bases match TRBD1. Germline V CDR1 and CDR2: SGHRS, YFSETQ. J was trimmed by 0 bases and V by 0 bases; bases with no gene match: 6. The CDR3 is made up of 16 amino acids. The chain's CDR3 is CASSLDLQGSSYEQYF. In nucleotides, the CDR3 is TGCGCCAGCAGCTTGGACCTACAGGGGAGCTCCTACGAGCAGTACTTC.

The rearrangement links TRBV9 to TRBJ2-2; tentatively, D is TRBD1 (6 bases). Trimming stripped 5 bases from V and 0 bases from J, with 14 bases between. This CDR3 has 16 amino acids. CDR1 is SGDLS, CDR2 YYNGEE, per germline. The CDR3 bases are TGTGCCAGCAGAGCAACCGGGACAACGAACACCGGGGAGCTGTTTTTT. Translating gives CASRATGTTNTGELFF.

The CDR3 loop reads CASRPSGRAPDTQYF. The CDR3 DNA is TGTGCCAGCAGACCTAGCGGGAGGGCCCCAGATACGCAGTATTTT. This chain links TRBV2 with TRBJ2-3, with 12 bases fitting TRBD2. After removal of 6 bases from V and 4 bases from J, the junction contained 5 bases not matched to a gene. Germline lookup yields CDR1 SNHLY and CDR2 FYNNEI. This CDR3 has 15 residues.

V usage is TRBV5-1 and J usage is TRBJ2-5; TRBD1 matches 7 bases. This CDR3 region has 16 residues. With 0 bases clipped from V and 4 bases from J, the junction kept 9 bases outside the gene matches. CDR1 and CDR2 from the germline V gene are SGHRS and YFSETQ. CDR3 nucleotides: TGCGCCAGCAGCTTGGAAGGCAGGGGGATAGGAGAGACCCAGTACTTC. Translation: CASSLEGRGIGETQYF.

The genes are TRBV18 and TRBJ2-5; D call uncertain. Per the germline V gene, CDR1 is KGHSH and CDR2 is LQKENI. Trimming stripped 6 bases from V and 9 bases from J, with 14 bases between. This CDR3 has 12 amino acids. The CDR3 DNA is TGTGCCAGCTCCCTCGCCTTGGTGTCCCAGTACTTC. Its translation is CASSLALVSQYF.

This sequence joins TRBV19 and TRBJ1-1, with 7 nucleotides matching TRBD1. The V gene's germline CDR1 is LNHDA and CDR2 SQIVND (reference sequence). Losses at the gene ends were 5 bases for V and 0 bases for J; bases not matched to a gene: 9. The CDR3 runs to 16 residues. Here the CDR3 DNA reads TGTGCCAGTAGTGCCAGCCTGGGACAGATGAACACTGAAGCTTTCTTT. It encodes CASSASLGQMNTEAFF.

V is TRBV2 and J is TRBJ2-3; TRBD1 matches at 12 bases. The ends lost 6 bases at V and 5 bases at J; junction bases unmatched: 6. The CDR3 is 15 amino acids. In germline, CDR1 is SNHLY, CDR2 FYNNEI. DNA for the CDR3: TGTGCCAGCAGCGCCGGGACAGGGGGCGTAGATACGCAGTATTTT. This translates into CASSAGTGGVDTQYF.

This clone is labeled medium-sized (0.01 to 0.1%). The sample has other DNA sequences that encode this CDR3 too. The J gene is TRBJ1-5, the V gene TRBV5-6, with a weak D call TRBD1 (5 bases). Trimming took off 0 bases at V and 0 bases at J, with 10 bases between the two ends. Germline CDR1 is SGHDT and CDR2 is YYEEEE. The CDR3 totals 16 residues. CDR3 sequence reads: CASSLGQSYSNQPQHF. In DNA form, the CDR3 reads TGTGCCAGCAGCTTGGGACAGTCGTATAGCAATCAGCCCCAGCATTTT.

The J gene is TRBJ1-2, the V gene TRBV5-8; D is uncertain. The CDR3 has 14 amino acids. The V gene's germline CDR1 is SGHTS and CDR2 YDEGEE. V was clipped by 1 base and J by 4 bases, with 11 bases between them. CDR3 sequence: CASSLSGSPYGYTF. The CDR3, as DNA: TGTGCCAGCAGCTTGTCGGGGTCCCCCTATGGCTACACCTTC.

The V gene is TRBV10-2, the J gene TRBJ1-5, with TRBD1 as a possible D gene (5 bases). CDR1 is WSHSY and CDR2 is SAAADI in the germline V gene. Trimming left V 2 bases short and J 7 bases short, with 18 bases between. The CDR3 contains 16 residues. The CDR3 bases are TGCGCCAGCAGTGAGGAGGTCAGGGTGGAAGGCCAGCCCCAGCATTTT. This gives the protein CASSEEVRVEGQPQHF.

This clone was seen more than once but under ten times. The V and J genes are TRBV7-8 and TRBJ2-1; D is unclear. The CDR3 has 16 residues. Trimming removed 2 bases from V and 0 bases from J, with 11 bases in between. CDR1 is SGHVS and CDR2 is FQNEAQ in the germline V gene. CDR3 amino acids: CASSLTGGSSYNEQFF. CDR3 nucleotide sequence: TGTGCCAGCAGCTTAACCGGCGGTAGCTCCTACAATGAGCAGTTCTTC.

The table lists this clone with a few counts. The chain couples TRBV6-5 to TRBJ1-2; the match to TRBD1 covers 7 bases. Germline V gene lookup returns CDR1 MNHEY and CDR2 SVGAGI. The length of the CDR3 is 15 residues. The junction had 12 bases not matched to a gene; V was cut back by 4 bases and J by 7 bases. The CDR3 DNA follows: TGTGCCAGCAGTTTTACTGCCCAGGGGGAGCGTGGCTACACCTTC. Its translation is CASSFTAQGERGYTF.

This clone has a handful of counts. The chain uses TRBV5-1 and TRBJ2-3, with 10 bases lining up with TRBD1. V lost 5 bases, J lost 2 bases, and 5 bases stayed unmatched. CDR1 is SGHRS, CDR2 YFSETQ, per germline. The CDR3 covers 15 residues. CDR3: CASSQTGGTTDTQYF. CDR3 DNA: TGCGCCAGCAGTCAGACAGGGGGCACCACAGATACGCAGTATTTT.

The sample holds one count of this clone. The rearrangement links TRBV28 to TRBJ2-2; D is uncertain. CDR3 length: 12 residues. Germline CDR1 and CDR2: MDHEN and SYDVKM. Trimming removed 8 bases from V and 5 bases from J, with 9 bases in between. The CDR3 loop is CASPGVTGELFF. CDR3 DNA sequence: TGTGCCAGCCCGGGTGTGACCGGGGAGCTGTTTTTT.